The clone carrying this TCR beta chain was picked up one time. The data stem from a study of blood T cell repertoires in COVID-19. Sequenced by immunoSEQ multiplex PCR; TCRdb stores in-frame clones only, minus some. The profile shows around 110,000 clones, 90% of them singletons. The V gene's germline CDR1 is SGHTA and CDR2 FQGNSA. This CDR3 is built from 15 residues. V gave up 0 bases and J gave up 0 bases, with 6 bases separating them. The clonotype was recovered from a human donor with active COVID-19. The donor label of this sample is uncertain. Sequencing was performed on peripheral blood. The gene calls are TRBV7-2 and TRBJ1-5, with unresolved D. For the CDR3, the DNA is TGTGCCAGCAGCTTAGCGGCAGGTAGCAATCAGCCCCAGCATTTT. Residues: CASSLAAGSNQPQHF.